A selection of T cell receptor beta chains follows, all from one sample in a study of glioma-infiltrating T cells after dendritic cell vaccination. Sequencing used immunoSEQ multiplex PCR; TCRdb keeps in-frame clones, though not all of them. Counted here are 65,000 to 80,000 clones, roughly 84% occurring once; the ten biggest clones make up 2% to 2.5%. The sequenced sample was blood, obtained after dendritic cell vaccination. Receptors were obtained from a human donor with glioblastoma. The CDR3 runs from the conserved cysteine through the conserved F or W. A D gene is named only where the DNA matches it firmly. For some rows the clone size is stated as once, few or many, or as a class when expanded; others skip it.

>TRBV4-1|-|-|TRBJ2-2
TGCGCCAGCAGCCAGGAGTTCGGAAACACCGGGGAGCTGTTTTTT
CASSQEFGNTGELFF
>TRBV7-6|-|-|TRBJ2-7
TGTGCCAGCAGCTTAGAGGCGGACAGCTCCTACGAGCAGTACTTC
CASSLEADSSYEQYF
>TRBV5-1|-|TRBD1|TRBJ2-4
TGCGCCAGCAGCTTACAGGGGACCAAAAACATTCAGTACTTC
CASSLQGTKNIQYF
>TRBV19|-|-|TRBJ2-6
TGTGCCAGTAGTATGTGGAGCTCTGGGGCCAACGTCCTGACTTTC
CASSMWSSGANVLTF
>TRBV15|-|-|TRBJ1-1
TGTGCCACCAGCAGAGAGCCGCAGGGAAACACTGAAGCTTTCTTT
CATSREPQGNTEAFF
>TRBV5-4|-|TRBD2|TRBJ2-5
TGTGCCAGCAGCTACACCGGGGGGCAAGAGACCCAGTACTTC
CASSYTGGQETQYF
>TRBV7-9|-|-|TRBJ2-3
TGTGCCAGCAGCTTAGACAGGAGGGCCACAGATACGCAGTATTTT
CASSLDRRATDTQYF
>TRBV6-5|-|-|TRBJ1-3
TGTGCCAGCAGTTACGAGGGAACTACAGGAAACACCATATATTTT
CASSYEGTTGNTIYF
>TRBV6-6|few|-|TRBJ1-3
TGTGCCAGCCTTACAGGGACGGGGGGAAACACCATATATTTT
CASLTGTGGNTIYF
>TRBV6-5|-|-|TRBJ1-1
TGTGCCAGCAGAATACTAGGTTGGGCGAACACTGAAGCTTTCTTT
CASRILGWANTEAFF
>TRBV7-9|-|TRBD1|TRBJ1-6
TGTGCCAGCAGCTACTGGACAGGGCAGAATTCACCCCTCCACTTT
CASSYWTGQNSPLHF
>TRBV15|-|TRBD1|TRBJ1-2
TGTGCCACCAGCAGTAAACGGACAGGGACAGGGGTGTACACCTTC
CATSSKRTGTGVYTF
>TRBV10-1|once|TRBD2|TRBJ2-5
TGCGCCAGCAGTGACGGACTAGCGGGGGCCGGATCGGAGACCCAGTACTTC
CASSDGLAGAGSETQYF
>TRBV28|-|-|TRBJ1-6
TGTGCCAGCGACCGGGGGTACTATAATTCACCCCTCCACTTT
CASDRGYYNSPLHF
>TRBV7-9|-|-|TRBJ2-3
TGTGCCAGCAGCTTATCAGGCACAGATACGCAGTATTTT
CASSLSGTDTQYF
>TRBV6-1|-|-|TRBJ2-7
TGTGCCAGCAGCCATTCGGGAGCCGAGCAGTACTTC
CASSHSGAEQYF
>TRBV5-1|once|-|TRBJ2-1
TGCGCCAGCAGCCCCGCAGTCGCCAGCTACAATGAGCAGTTCTTC
CASSPAVASYNEQFF
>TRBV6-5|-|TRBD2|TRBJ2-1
TGTGCCAGCATTGGACTAGCGGGGTCTAATGAGCAGTTCTTC
CASIGLAGSNEQFF
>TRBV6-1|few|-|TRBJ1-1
TGTGCCAGCAGTGTTCAGCTCCGGGACACTGAAGCTTTCTTT
CASSVQLRDTEAFF
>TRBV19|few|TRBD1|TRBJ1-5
TGTGCCAGTAGGGGACAGAGCAATCAGCCCCAGCATTTT
CASRGQSNQPQHF
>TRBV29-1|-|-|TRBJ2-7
TGCAGCGGCACTAAGGTTGGCTCCTACGAGCAGTACTTC
CSGTKVGSYEQYF
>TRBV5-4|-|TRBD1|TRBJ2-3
TGTGCCAGCAGCTTGGGTGGGACAGTAAGCACAGATACGCAGTATTTT
CASSLGGTVSTDTQYF
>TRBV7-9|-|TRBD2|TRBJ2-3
TGTGCCAGCAGCTTACGACTAGCGGTCACAACGGCTACGCAGTATTTT
CASSLRLAVTTATQYF
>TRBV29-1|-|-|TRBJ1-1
TGCAGCGTTGGGGAGGGCGGCACTGAAGCTTTCTTT
CSVGEGGTEAFF
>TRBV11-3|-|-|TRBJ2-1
TGTGCCAGCAGCTTAGAGGGGAGGTTCGGATACAATGAGCAGTTCTTC
CASSLEGRFGYNEQFF
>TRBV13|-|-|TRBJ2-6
TGTGCCAGCAGCATGACGGGACAAAGCTCTGGGGCCAACGTCCTGACTTTC
CASSMTGQSSGANVLTF
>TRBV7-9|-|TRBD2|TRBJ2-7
TGTGCCAGCAGCGCCGGGGGGGCCACCTACGAGCAGTACTTC
CASSAGGATYEQYF
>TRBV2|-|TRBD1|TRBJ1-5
TGTGCCAGCAGGGAGACAGGGGCAGGGGGGGCCCAGCATTTT
CASRETGAGGAQHF
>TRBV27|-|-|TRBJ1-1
TGTGCCAGCAGTTTCGGAGGGCCCGGGGCCATGAACACTGAAGCTTTCTTT
CASSFGGPGAMNTEAFF
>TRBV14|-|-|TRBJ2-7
TGTGCCAGCAGCAGTACACCGGAGGGGTCCTACGAGCAGTACTTC
CASSSTPEGSYEQYF
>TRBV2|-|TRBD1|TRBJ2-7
TGTGCCAGCAGTCCCACGGGACAGGGGGTCGAGCAGTACTTC
CASSPTGQGVEQYF
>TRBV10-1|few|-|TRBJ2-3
TGCGCCAGCAGTGACCGTCTGGCCGCAGATACGCAGTATTTT
CASSDRLAADTQYF
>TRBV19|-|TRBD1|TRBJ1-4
TGTGCCAGTAGTAATCCGGGACAGGGTTTTGAAAAACTGTTTTTT
CASSNPGQGFEKLFF
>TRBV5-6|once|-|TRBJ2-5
TGTGCCAGCAGCCCGTCACAGGGACAAGAGACCCAGTACTTC
CASSPSQGQETQYF
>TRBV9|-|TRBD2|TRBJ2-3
TGTGCCAGCAGCGTAGAGGCTAGCGGGAGATTTGGAGATACGCAGTATTTT
CASSVEASGRFGDTQYF
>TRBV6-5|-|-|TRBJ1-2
TGTGCCAGCAGGGGAACGCAGGGCATCTATGGCTACACCTTC
CASRGTQGIYGYTF
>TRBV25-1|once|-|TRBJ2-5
TGTGCCAGCAGTGAAGGGGGTCCAGGGGTTTCCCAAGAGACCCAGTACTTC
CASSEGGPGVSQETQYF
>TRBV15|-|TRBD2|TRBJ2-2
TGTGCCACCAGACTTCGATTCGGGGGGGCCGGCGCGAACACCGGGGAGCTGTTTTTT
CATRLRFGGAGANTGELFF
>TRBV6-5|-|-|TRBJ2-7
TGTGCCAGCAGTCCCAGGGGAAGGTCCTACGAGCAGTACTTC
CASSPRGRSYEQYF
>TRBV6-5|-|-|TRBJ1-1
TGCGCGCCGGGGGGTGGCACTGAAGCTTTCTTT
CAPGGGTEAFF
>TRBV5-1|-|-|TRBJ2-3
TGCGCCAGCAGCACTACACCTGGCACAGATACGCAGTATTTT
CASSTTPGTDTQYF
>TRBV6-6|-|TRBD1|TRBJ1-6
TGTGCCAGCAGTTCGGGACAGGCAACGGCTAATTCACCCCTCCACTTT
CASSSGQATANSPLHF
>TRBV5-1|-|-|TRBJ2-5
TGCGCCAGCAGCTTGGATGCCACAACAGCTCCGTACTTC
CASSLDATTAPYF
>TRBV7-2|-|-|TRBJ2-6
TGTGCCAGTAGGGGTGCCGGGGCCAACGTCCTGACTTTC
CASRGAGANVLTF
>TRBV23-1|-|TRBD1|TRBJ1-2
TGCGCCAGCAGTCAACCGACAGGGGCTAACTATGGCTACACCTTC
CASSQPTGANYGYTF
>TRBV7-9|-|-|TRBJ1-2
TGTGCCAGCAGCTCACAGCTTGTCGGCTATGGCTACACCTTC
CASSSQLVGYGYTF